These 12 T cell receptor beta chains originate from one sample sequenced in a study of beta chain features in type 1 diabetes. Isolated RNA was reverse transcribed in full, so expressed TCRB transcripts were sequenced. TCRdb's table, derived via immunoSEQ multiplex PCR, lists solely in-frame clones and lacks some. The sample records roughly 450,000 clones, about an eighth being singletons. The sequencing sample was made of naive CD4+ T cells from blood. The source is a woman younger than 35 in good health.

This chain links TRBV29-1 with TRBJ1-2, with TRBD1 as a possible D gene (5 bases). CDR1 and CDR2 from the germline V gene are SQVTM and ANQGSEA. The CDR3 spans 11 residues. The CDR3 sequence: CSTRREEGYTF. CDR3 coding DNA: TGCAGTACCCGCAGGGAGGAAGGCTACACCTTC.

J is TRBJ2-1 and V is TRBV5-1; D is perhaps TRBD1 (5 bases). The CDR3 runs to 15 residues. Germline assignment: CDR1 SGHRS and CDR2 YFSETQ. Trimming took off 4 bases at V and 6 bases at J, with 17 bases between the two ends. The CDR3 is CASSPTDRGSNEQFF. DNA of the CDR3: TGCGCCAGCAGCCCCACCGACAGAGGCTCCAATGAGCAGTTCTTC.

This clone was counted only a few times. This chain joins TRBV15 and TRBJ2-3; D may be TRBD1 (5 bases). CDR1 is LNHNV and CDR2 is YYDKDF in the germline V gene (reference sequence). The CDR3 is made up of 15 amino acids. The germline V and J ends were trimmed by 0 bases and 4 bases, with 11 bases remaining between them. The CDR3 spells CATSRDPQGADTQYF. CDR3 bases: TGTGCCACCAGCAGAGATCCCCAGGGTGCAGATACGCAGTATTTT.

The V call is TRBV14, the J call TRBJ2-2; D not certain. The CDR3 sequence is 13 residues long. V lost 1 base and J 5 bases, leaving 5 bases between the germline ends. CDR1 is SGHDN, CDR2 FVKESK, per germline. CDR3 protein: CASSQVQTGELFF. CDR3 sequence (DNA): TGTGCCAGCAGCCAAGTTCAAACCGGGGAGCTGTTTTTT.

This rearrangement joins TRBV4-2 to TRBJ1-6, with D tentatively TRBD1 (6 bases). Per the germline V gene, CDR1 is LGHNA and CDR2 is YNFKEQ. Trimming left V 0 bases short and J 9 bases short, with 15 bases between. The CDR3 contains 16 residues. Written as DNA, the CDR3 is TGTGCCAGCAGCCAAGATCCACAGGGTAGAGGTTCACCCCTCCACTTT. It specifies CASSQDPQGRGSPLHF.

This clone was recorded once. V usage is TRBV4-3 and J usage is TRBJ2-1; D not resolved. Per germline, CDR1 LGHNA and CDR2 YSLEER. The CDR3 covers 16 residues. V lost 0 bases and J lost 3, with 12 bases in between. The CDR3 bases are TGCGCCAGCAGCCAAGAAGGCAGGCAGCACTACAATGAGCAGTTCTTC. This codes for CASSQEGRQHYNEQFF.

This rearrangement joins TRBV6-6 to TRBJ2-5, with D tentatively TRBD1 (5 bases). The length of the CDR3 is 13 residues. CDR1 and CDR2 (germline): MNHNY, SVGAGI (reference sequence). Between the trimmed V and J ends, which lost 3 bases and 7 bases, there was a span of 12 bases. The CDR3 DNA sequence: TGTGCCAGCAGTTATTCCGTCCAGGGGACCCAGTACTTC. Its translation is CASSYSVQGTQYF.

This clone showed up just a few times. The chain uses TRBV29-1 and TRBJ2-5; 7 bases are a match to TRBD1. V dropped 4 bases and J dropped 1; count of bases not matched to a gene: 12. This CDR3 comprises 16 residues. Germline V CDR1 and CDR2: SQVTM, ANQGSEA. The CDR3 DNA follows: TGCAGCGTTGCTGGGACAGATGGGGTGCTCCAAGAGACCCAGTACTTC. This encodes CSVAGTDGVLQETQYF.

This chain joins TRBV6-6 and TRBJ2-5; TRBD1 aligns across 9 bases. J gave up 4 bases and V 10 bases, and 7 bases lay outside the gene matches. CDR1 is MNHNY, CDR2 SVGAGI, per germline (reference sequence). The CDR3 is made up of 13 amino acids. CDR3: CATTGQGLETQYF. DNA of the CDR3: TGTGCCACGACGGGACAGGGACTAGAGACCCAGTACTTC.

The chain recombines TRBV6-5 with TRBJ2-3; 7 nucleotides align to TRBD1. The CDR3 length is 16 residues. The J segment lost 1 base and the V segment lost 4 bases, leaving 8 bases of the junction unmatched. CDR1 is MNHEY and CDR2 is SVGAGI in the germline V gene. Here the CDR3 reads CASSSLGQVGTDTQYF. The CDR3 bases are TGTGCCAGCAGTTCCCTAGGACAGGTGGGCACAGATACGCAGTATTTT.

V and J are TRBV19 and TRBJ2-1, with a possible D match to TRBD2 (6 bases). This CDR3 contains 14 residues. With 11 bases removed from V and 3 bases from J, the gap between germline ends came to 17 bases. CDR1 is LNHDA, CDR2 SQIVND, per germline (reference sequence). The CDR3 reads CASGRGRIYNEQFF. The DNA for the CDR3 is TGTGCCTCGGGACGGGGGAGGATCTACAATGAGCAGTTCTTC. The variable domain in full, completed from reference TRBV19 and TRBJ2-1, reads DGGITQSPKYLFRKEGQNVTLSCEQNLNHDAMYWYRQDPGQGLRLIYYSQIVNDFQKGDIAEGYSVSREKKESFPLTVTSAQKNPTAFYLCASGRGRIYNEQFFGPGTRLTVL.

This clone was picked up a small number of times. The chain combines TRBV5-4 with TRBJ2-7, with a weak D call TRBD2 (5 bases). CDR1 and CDR2 from the germline V gene are SGHNT and YYREEE (reference sequence). The CDR3 loop spans 14 amino acids. Trimming cost V 5 bases and J 1 base, with 13 bases left between them. CDR3 coding DNA: TGTGCCAGCAGTCCGACGGGCGGGTCCTACGAGCAGTACTTC. Translation: CASSPTGGSYEQYF.